Listed below are T cell receptor beta chains from one sample, sequenced in a study of blood T cell repertoires in COVID-19. Profiling relied on immunoSEQ multiplex PCR, and the TCRdb table lists in-frame clones only, not all of them. The sample yields about 280,000 clones, 85% seen once. Input material: peripheral blood. The receptors were gathered from a human donor in a cohort sampled during active COVID-19. CDR3s include the opening cysteine and the closing phenylalanine or tryptophan.

cdr3_length	v_call	j_call	cdr3_aa
14	TRBV9	TRBJ2-1	CASSVSLAGNEQFF
16	TRBV4-1	TRBJ2-1	CASSQENSGITREQFF
14	TRBV10-2	TRBJ1-1	CASADRVGATEAFF
14	TRBV27	TRBJ1-2	CASSFSGKVDGYTF
15	TRBV28	TRBJ2-1	CASSLAGGILYEQFF
16	TRBV11-2	TRBJ1-1	CASSSSLGGGGTEAFF
15	TRBV9	TRBJ2-5	CASSVGGRAPETQYF
14	TRBV28	TRBJ2-7	CASQDREDPYEQYF
13	TRBV3-1/TRBV3-2	TRBJ2-1	CASSRFNRNEQFF
17	TRBV15	TRBJ2-2	CATSASTSGRAPGELFF
13	TRBV19	TRBJ2-3	CASSEESTDTQYF
15	TRBV7-3	TRBJ2-3	CASSLGRAGPDTQYF
15	TRBV3-1/TRBV3-2	TRBJ1-2	CASSPITGTSRGYTF
17	TRBV5-1	TRBJ2-3	CASSLGPGLAVQDTQYF
13	TRBV27	TRBJ2-7	CASSFSGGYEQYF
17	TRBV4-2	TRBJ2-1	CASSQPLRGRANNEQFF
15	TRBV19	TRBJ1-5	CASSMEGNSNQPQHF
19	TRBV30	TRBJ2-1	CAWGEETGLAGVSYNEQFF
15	TRBV6-1	TRBJ2-1	CASSEDAGGYNEQFF
17	TRBV7-3	TRBJ2-1	CASSSIPLAGGMNEQFF
15	TRBV5-5	TRBJ1-5	CASSLAVTGIQPQHF
14	TRBV5-8	TRBJ1-5	CASSNRRSNQPQHF
14	TRBV12-5	TRBJ2-5	CASGSSRGEGTQYF
15	TRBV9	TRBJ2-5	CASSVQTGPQETQYF
14	TRBV18	TRBJ1-4	CASSKGALNEKLFF
14	TRBV5-1	TRBJ2-1	CASSLGDYSYEQFF
13	TRBV10-1	TRBJ2-2	CASRAGGTGELFF
14	TRBV30	TRBJ2-2	CAWGLGLAYGELFF
15	TRBV27	TRBJ1-1	CASSGPGQQYTEAFF
13	TRBV19	TRBJ2-7	CASRWPGGNEQYF
16	TRBV18	TRBJ2-5	CASSPFDSSLRETQYF
15	TRBV2	TRBJ2-1	CASRRGSGRGDEQFF
14	TRBV28	TRBJ1-2	CASSQGQGNYGYTF
14	TRBV3-1/TRBV3-2	TRBJ1-2	CASSQRQGIYGYTF
13	TRBV18	TRBJ2-7	CASSRDSSYEQYF
19	TRBV5-8	TRBJ2-3	CASSLARTSASGNTDTQYF
13	TRBV18	TRBJ2-1	CASSPARDNEQFF
13	TRBV28	TRBJ1-2	CASSRQGTVGYTF
15	TRBV5-6	TRBJ2-7	CASSLDRQLTYEQYF
20	TRBV3-1/TRBV3-2	TRBJ2-1	CASSQTPTSGRARTYNEQFF
16	TRBV4-3	TRBJ2-2	CASSQHSGSNTGELFF
14	TRBV3-1/TRBV3-2	TRBJ2-7	CASSAQGLDYEQYF
14	TRBV18	TRBJ2-1	CASSPYPSSGEQFF
17	TRBV11-2	TRBJ1-2	CASSYGTPRWKDYGYTF
17	TRBV7-8	TRBJ2-1	CASSLREGLAVYNEQFF
18	TRBV19	TRBJ2-1	CASSGGLAGASSYNEQFF
11	TRBV2	TRBJ2-7	CASTESYEQYF
13	TRBV30	TRBJ1-5	CAWSRGSNQPQHF
15	TRBV15	TRBJ2-1	CATSKRQGWGNEQFF
23	TRBV21-1	TRBJ1-1	CAFSTPPSDPLTGGIGVNTEAFF
14	TRBV5-4	TRBJ2-4	CASSLEGVRNIQYF
13	TRBV27	TRBJ2-3	CASRTQPTDTQYF
17	TRBV6-1	TRBJ2-1	CASSEELRGYSYNEQFF
16	TRBV6-6	TRBJ1-1	CASSTLRGLGNTEAFF
11	TRBV5-1	TRBJ2-1	CASSFSQEQFF
13	TRBV25-1	TRBJ1-1	CASSERRDTEAFF
14	TRBV5-4	TRBJ2-7	CASSYSGSAREQYF
14	TRBV5-1	TRBJ1-3	CASRIRGESNTIYF